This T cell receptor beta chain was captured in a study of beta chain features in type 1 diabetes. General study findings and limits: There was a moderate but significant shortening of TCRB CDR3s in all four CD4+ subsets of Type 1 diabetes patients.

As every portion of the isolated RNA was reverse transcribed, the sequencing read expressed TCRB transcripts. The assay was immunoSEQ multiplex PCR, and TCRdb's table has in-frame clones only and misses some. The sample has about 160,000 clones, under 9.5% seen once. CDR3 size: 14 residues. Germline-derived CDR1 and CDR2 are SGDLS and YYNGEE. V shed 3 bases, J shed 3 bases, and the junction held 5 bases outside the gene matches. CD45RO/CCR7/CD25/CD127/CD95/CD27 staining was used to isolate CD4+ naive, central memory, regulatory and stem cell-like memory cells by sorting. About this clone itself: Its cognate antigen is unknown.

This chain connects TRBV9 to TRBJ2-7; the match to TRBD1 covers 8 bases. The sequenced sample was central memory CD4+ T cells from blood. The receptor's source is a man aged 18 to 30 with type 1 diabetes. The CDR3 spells CASSEQGGGYEQYF. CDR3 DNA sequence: TGTGCCAGCAGCGAACAGGGGGGAGGCTACGAGCAGTACTTC.